The source of this T cell receptor beta chain is a study of blood T cell repertoires in COVID-19. Whole-study context: Sites in the United States, Italy and Spain provided acute and convalescent COVID-19 samples. PBMCs, B-cell-depleted T cells, or T cells provided the cDNA or gDNA that made up the material.

In germline, CDR1 is SGDLS, CDR2 YYNGEE. V lost 6 bases and J lost 3, with 13 bases in between. The length of the CDR3 is 13 residues. Assay: immunoSEQ multiplex PCR; the TCRdb copy retains only in-frame clones and omits some. Of 300,000 to 350,000 clones in the sample, more than 80% were seen once. The sample was peripheral blood. This sequence originates from a woman younger than 45 with COVID-19, enrolled during active disease. The gene calls are TRBV9 and TRBJ2-7; unclear D gene. The CDR3 protein is CASKARMYYEQYF. The CDR3, as DNA: TGTGCCAGCAAGGCTAGGATGTACTACGAGCAGTACTTC. Supplemented by reference TRBV9 and TRBJ2-7, the full variable domain reads DSGVTQTPKHLITATGQRVTLRCSPRSGDLSVYWYQQSLDQGLQFLIQYYNGEERAKGNILERFSAQQFPDLHSELNLSSLELGDSALYFCASKARMYYEQYFGPGTRLTVT.